Listed here are 29 T cell receptor beta chains from one sample, sequenced in a study of blood T cell repertoires in COVID-19 (TCRdb year 2020). The library was built by means of the immunoSEQ multiplex PCR assay. What TCRdb holds here is the immuneACCESS table cut down to in-frame rearrangements. Part of the clones is not present; checked against another copy, under half of the missing clones reflect an unresolved V gene, and the others are unexplained. This sample gives tens of thousands of clones in total; approximately 91% of them show up just once. The ten largest clonotypes hold over 3% of the sample. Sequenced: peripheral blood. The receptor source for this set is a man between 70 and 80 years old with acute or convalescent COVID-19.

This clone was observed a single time. The V and J genes are TRBV6-1 and TRBJ2-6; perhaps TRBD1 as D (6 bases). The length of the CDR3 is 15 residues. Germline V gene sequence: CDR1 MNHNS, CDR2 SASEGT. V was pared by 5 bases and J by 2 bases, with 10 bases between. CDR3 sequence (DNA): TGTGCCAGCAGTCCAGAGGGGGCTGGGGCCAACGTCCTGACTTTC. The encoded protein is CASSPEGAGANVLTF.

The chain is built from TRBV14 and TRBJ1-4, with 7 positions matching TRBD1. CDR1 SGHDN and CDR2 FVKESK come from the germline V gene. Germline trimming cut 2 bases from V and 5 bases from J; bases unmatched to any gene: 8. The CDR3 covers 16 residues. The CDR3 loop is CASSQQPGQWNEKLFF. The CDR3 nucleotides read TGTGCCAGCAGCCAACAACCGGGACAGTGGAATGAAAAACTGTTTTTT.

V is TRBV7-8 and J is TRBJ1-2; D remains unclear. The germline V gene encodes CDR1 SGHVS and CDR2 FQNEAQ. There are 13 residues in the CDR3. V was clipped by 5 bases and J by 5 bases, with 12 bases between them. CDR3 sequence (DNA): TGTGCCAGCAGCCCTAAGGCGGATTATGGCTACACCTTC. Protein product: CASSPKADYGYTF.

The V call is TRBV4-2, the J call TRBJ1-3; D not resolved. Trimming pared 0 bases from V and 2 bases from J, leaving 8 bases between. Germline-derived CDR1 and CDR2 are LGHNA and YNFKEQ. This CDR3 spans 15 amino acids. The CDR3 coding sequence is TGTGCCAGCAGCCAAGAGGACGGGGCTGGAAACACCATATATTTT. Translation gives CASSQEDGAGNTIYF.

The chain uses TRBV27 and TRBJ1-2; TRBD1 is a possible D gene (6 bases). The CDR3 runs to 16 residues. Trimming cost V 6 bases and J 7 bases, with 24 bases left between them. Germline V gene sequence: CDR1 MNHEY, CDR2 SMNVEV (reference sequence). The CDR3 DNA is TGTGCCAGCAGCCGGGACACCGTTCCTAATTATTCTGGCTACACCTTC. Translation gives CASSRDTVPNYSGYTF.

The V call is TRBV5-1, the J call TRBJ2-7; D might be TRBD2 (5 bases). CDR1 is SGHRS, CDR2 YFSETQ, per germline. Trimming left V 8 bases short and J 1 base short, with 16 bases between. The CDR3 loop spans 14 amino acids. The CDR3 here is CASPTGEDSYEQYF. Here the CDR3 DNA reads TGCGCCAGTCCTACCGGGGAAGATTCCTACGAGCAGTACTTC.

The CDR3 DNA is TGTGCCAGCAGCTTTCGTACGGGGGGGCACACAGATACGCAGTATTTT. Translation: CASSFRTGGHTDTQYF. The V and J genes are TRBV5-6 and TRBJ2-3, with 8 bases lining up with TRBD2. The CDR3 has 16 residues. Germline CDR1 is SGHDT and CDR2 is YYEEEE. V lost 2 bases and J lost 2; bases outside the gene matches: 7.

The chain has TRBV14 and TRBJ1-6, with 10 bases matching TRBD1. V was pared by 6 bases and J by 2 bases, with 1 base of the junction left unmatched. The CDR3 consists of 15 residues. The germline gives CDR1 SGHDN, CDR2 FVKESK. The DNA of the CDR3 is TGTGCCAGCAGGGGACAGGGGACCTATAATTCACCCCTCCACTTT. Protein sequence: CASRGQGTYNSPLHF.

The J gene is TRBJ1-5, the V gene TRBV27; D is undetermined. Per germline, CDR1 MNHEY and CDR2 SMNVEV (reference sequence). Trimming took 3 bases from V and 5 from J, leaving 11 bases between them. The CDR3 sequence is 14 residues long. The CDR3 region has the DNA TGTGCCAGCAGTTTGAGCCCAGGTCATCAGCCCCAGCATTTT. This sequence encodes CASSLSPGHQPQHF.

The rearrangement uses TRBV7-9 and TRBJ2-4; 10 bases map to TRBD2. V shed 5 bases and J 7 bases; nucleotides not matched to a gene: 5. Germline CDR1 SEHNR, CDR2 FQNEAQ (reference sequence). The CDR3 is made up of 14 amino acids. The CDR3 sequence: CASSLSGGPNIQYF. In nucleotides, the CDR3 is TGTGCCAGCAGCCTTAGCGGGGGGCCCAACATTCAGTACTTC.

This clone was recorded a few times. This sequence joins TRBV5-5 and TRBJ2-5; D may be TRBD1 (6 bases). The CDR3 covers 16 residues. V shed 4 bases and J shed 0 bases, with 16 bases lying between them. CDR1 SGHKS and CDR2 YYEKEE come from the germline V gene (reference sequence). CDR3 bases: TGTGCCAGCAGCCGAAATCTCGACAGGTACCAAGAGACCCAGTACTTC. Protein sequence: CASSRNLDRYQETQYF.

The rearrangement links TRBV7-8 to TRBJ1-1; tentatively, D is TRBD1 (6 bases). Germline loops: CDR1 SGHVS, CDR2 FQNEAQ. V was trimmed by 5 bases and J by 2 bases, leaving 12 bases between them. The CDR3 totals 14 residues. CDR3 sequence reads: CASSKGEYNTEAFF. CDR3 DNA: TGTGCCAGCAGCAAGGGGGAGTACAACACTGAAGCTTTCTTT.

The chain couples TRBV19 to TRBJ1-4; 7 bases line up with TRBD1. The CDR3 spans 17 residues. Trimming cost V 3 bases and J 3 bases; bases outside gene matches: 10. CDR1 LNHDA and CDR2 SQIVND come from the germline V gene (reference sequence). CDR3 loop: CASSIRDNRGPNEKLFF. In DNA, the CDR3 is TGTGCCAGTAGTATCCGAGATAACAGGGGACCTAATGAAAAACTGTTTTTT.

V and J are TRBV7-3 and TRBJ2-3, with TRBD2 identical over 10 bases. The CDR3 is made up of 15 amino acids. The germline V gene has CDR1 SGHTA and CDR2 FQGTGA. V lost 5 bases and J lost 1; bases outside the gene matches: 3. The CDR3, as DNA: TGTGCCAGCAGCCCACTAGCGGGGCGCACAGATACGCAGTATTTT. This encodes CASSPLAGRTDTQYF.

This rearrangement joins TRBV10-1 to TRBJ2-2; tentative D call: TRBD1 (5 bases). The CDR3 spans 17 residues. V was shortened by 2 bases and J by 3 bases, with 16 bases between the two germline ends. Germline CDR1 and CDR2: WNHNN and SYGVQD (reference sequence). CDR3 nucleotide sequence: TGCGCCAGCAGTGAGGACAAAAGACAGTATCACACCGGGGAGCTGTTTTTT. Residues: CASSEDKRQYHTGELFF.

The chain couples TRBV28 to TRBJ1-1; TRBD1 matches at 8 bases. Trimming took 8 bases from V and 4 from J; bases not matched to a gene: 6. Germline V gives CDR1 MDHEN, CDR2 SYDVKM. This CDR3 has 13 amino acids. The CDR3 nucleotides read TGTGCCAGCCTGACAGGGGTAAGCACTGAAGCTTTCTTT. Translation gives CASLTGVSTEAFF.

The chain employs TRBV19 and TRBJ1-5; possibly TRBD1 for D (5 bases). The V gene lost 0 bases and the J gene lost 1 base, with 10 bases spanning the gap. This CDR3 contains 16 residues. The germline V gene has CDR1 LNHDA and CDR2 SQIVND (reference sequence). Here the CDR3 DNA reads TGTGCCAGTAGTATAGATCATCGGGGGAGCAATCAGCCCCAGCATTTT. Translation gives CASSIDHRGSNQPQHF.

The chain uses TRBV7-9 and TRBJ1-1; D is uncertain. Between the trimmed V and J ends, which lost 6 bases and 0 bases, there was a span of 8 bases. Germline CDR1 is SEHNR and CDR2 is FQNEAQ (reference sequence). This CDR3 comprises 13 residues. In DNA, the CDR3 is TGTGCCAGCAGAGAACTTTTGAACACTGAAGCTTTCTTT. Translation gives CASRELLNTEAFF.

The chain joins TRBV6-5 to TRBJ1-2; possibly TRBD1 for D (6 bases). CDR3 length equals 13 residues. The germline V gene encodes CDR1 MNHEY and CDR2 SVGAGI. Trimming cost V 3 bases and J 6 bases, with 11 bases left between them. The CDR3 DNA reads TGTGCCAGCAGTTATCGGGACACGGATGGCTACACCTTC. This sequence encodes CASSYRDTDGYTF.

The chain employs TRBV7-3 and TRBJ2-5; possible D gene TRBD2, 5 bases. CDR1 and CDR2 from the germline V gene are SGHTA and FQGTGA. V was pared by 9 bases and J by 5 bases, with 16 bases between. The CDR3 consists of 13 residues. The CDR3 DNA is TGTGCCAGTGGTTCTGGACTTGGGGAGACCCAGTACTTC. It encodes CASGSGLGETQYF.

In its sample, this clone was seen a few times. The DNA for the CDR3 is TGTGCCAGTAGTCTTCGGGACGGAGGGGGCAACACTGAAGCTTTCTTT. Translation: CASSLRDGGGNTEAFF. The V gene is TRBV19, the J gene TRBJ1-1; the match to TRBD1 covers 7 bases. The CDR3 spans 16 residues. Trimming removed 5 bases from V and 2 bases from J; junction bases left unmatched: 11. Germline CDR1 and CDR2: LNHDA and SQIVND (reference sequence).

The chain carries TRBV29-1 and TRBJ2-7, with TRBD2 matching 7 bases. The ends lost 7 bases at V and 2 bases at J; junction bases unmatched: 11. This CDR3 region has 14 residues. CDR1 is SQVTM and CDR2 is ANQGSEA in the germline V gene. CDR3 DNA sequence: TGCAGCGCCGCACAGTGGGAGGGCACCTACGAGCAGTACTTC. It yields the protein CSAAQWEGTYEQYF.

The chain uses TRBV5-6 and TRBJ2-7; D perhaps matches TRBD2 (6 bases). The CDR3 loop spans 16 amino acids. The germline CDR1 and CDR2 sequences are SGHDT and YYEEEE. With 2 bases removed from V and 2 bases from J, the gap between germline ends came to 17 bases. DNA of the CDR3: TGTGCCAGCAGCTTCACTAGTGGGGAGGTGGCCTACGAGCAGTACTTC. This encodes CASSFTSGEVAYEQYF.

V gene TRBV2 combines with J gene TRBJ1-2; a weak D match, TRBD1 (6 bases). This CDR3 has 13 residues. Germline assignment: CDR1 SNHLY and CDR2 FYNNEI. V was pared by 6 bases and J by 2 bases, with 10 bases between. CDR3 coding DNA: TGTGCCAGCAGGGTAGGACAGAACTATGGCTACACCTTC. Translated: CASRVGQNYGYTF.

The chain uses TRBV19 and TRBJ2-5; D may be TRBD1 (5 bases). This CDR3 contains 15 residues. Trimming pared 8 bases from V and 1 base from J, leaving 17 bases between. From germline, CDR1 is LNHDA and CDR2 SQIVND (reference sequence). CDR3 protein: CASHETGVSQETQYF. CDR3 DNA: TGTGCCAGTCATGAAACAGGAGTATCCCAAGAGACCCAGTACTTC.

The genes are TRBV10-3 and TRBJ1-2; unclear D gene. V dropped 3 bases and J dropped 8 bases, with 13 bases sitting between them. The germline V gene has CDR1 ENHRY and CDR2 SYGVKD. The CDR3 contains 13 residues. CDR3 sequence reads: CAISETAYVGYTF. CDR3 nucleotide sequence: TGTGCCATCAGTGAAACAGCCTACGTAGGCTACACCTTC.

This clone was seen a handful of times. The DNA for the CDR3 is TGTGCCAGCAGCCAAGAGTGGCGGGGACCCCAAGAGACCCAGTACTTC. Translation: CASSQEWRGPQETQYF. The V and J genes are TRBV4-2 and TRBJ2-5, with TRBD2 as a possible D gene (6 bases). The V gene's germline CDR1 is LGHNA and CDR2 YNFKEQ. The CDR3 has 16 residues. The ends were cut back, 0 bases at V and 1 base at J, with 12 bases in the middle.

The chain uses TRBV19 and TRBJ1-5; possibly TRBD1 for D (5 bases). Per the germline V gene, CDR1 is LNHDA and CDR2 is SQIVND (reference sequence). Trimming took off 5 bases at V and 1 base at J, with 18 bases between the two ends. CDR3 size: 17 residues. CDR3 region: CASSPFGQGLSNQPQHF. CDR3 nucleotides: TGTGCCAGTAGTCCCTTTGGGCAGGGCCTAAGCAATCAGCCCCAGCATTTT.

There are a few counts of this clone. Other DNA sequences in this specimen translate into the identical CDR3. This chain joins TRBV7-6 and TRBJ2-3; the match to TRBD2 covers 9 bases. J gave up 1 base and V 1 base, and 3 bases lay outside the gene matches. This CDR3 contains 16 residues. Germline V CDR1 and CDR2: SGHVS, FNYEAQ. This CDR3 is CASSLVAGGGTDTQYF. CDR3 sequence (DNA): TGTGCCAGCAGCTTAGTTGCGGGGGGGGGCACAGATACGCAGTATTTT.